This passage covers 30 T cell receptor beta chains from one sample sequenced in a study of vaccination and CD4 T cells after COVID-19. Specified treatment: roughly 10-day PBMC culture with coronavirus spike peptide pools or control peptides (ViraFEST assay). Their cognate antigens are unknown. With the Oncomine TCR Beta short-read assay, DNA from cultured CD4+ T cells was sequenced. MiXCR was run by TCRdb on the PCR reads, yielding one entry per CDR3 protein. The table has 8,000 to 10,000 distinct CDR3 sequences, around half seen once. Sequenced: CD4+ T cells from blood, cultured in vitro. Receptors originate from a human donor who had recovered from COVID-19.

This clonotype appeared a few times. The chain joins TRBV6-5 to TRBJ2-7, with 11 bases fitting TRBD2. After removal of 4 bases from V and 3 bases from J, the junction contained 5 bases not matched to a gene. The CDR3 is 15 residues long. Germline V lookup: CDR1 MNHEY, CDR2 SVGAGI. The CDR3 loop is CASSSPGTSGYEQYF. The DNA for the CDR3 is TGTGCCAGCAGTTCCCCCGGGACTAGCGGCTACGAGCAGTACTTC.

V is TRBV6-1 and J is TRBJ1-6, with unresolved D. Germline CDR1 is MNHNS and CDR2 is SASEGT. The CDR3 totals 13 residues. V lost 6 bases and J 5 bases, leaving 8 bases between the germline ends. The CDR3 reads CASRTRNNSPLHF. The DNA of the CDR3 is TGTGCCAGCAGGACACGTAATAATTCACCCCTCCACTTT.

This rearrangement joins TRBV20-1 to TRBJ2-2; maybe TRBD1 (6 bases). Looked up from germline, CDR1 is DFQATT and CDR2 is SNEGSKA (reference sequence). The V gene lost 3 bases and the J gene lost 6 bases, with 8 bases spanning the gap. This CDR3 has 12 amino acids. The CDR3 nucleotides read TGCAGTGCTAGTGAGGGGGCCGGGGAGCTGTTTTTT. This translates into CSASEGAGELFF.

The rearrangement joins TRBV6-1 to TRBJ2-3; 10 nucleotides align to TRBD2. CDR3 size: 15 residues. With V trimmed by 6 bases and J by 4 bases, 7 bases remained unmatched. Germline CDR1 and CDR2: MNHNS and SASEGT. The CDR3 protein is CASRDTSGAADTQYF. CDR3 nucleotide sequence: TGTGCCAGCAGGGACACTAGCGGGGCGGCAGATACGCAGTATTTT.

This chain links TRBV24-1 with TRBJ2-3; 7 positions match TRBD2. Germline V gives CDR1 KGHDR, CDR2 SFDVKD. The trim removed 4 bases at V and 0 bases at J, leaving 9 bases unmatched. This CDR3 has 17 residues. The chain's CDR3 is CATSDGLGPQSTDTQYF. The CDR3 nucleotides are TGTGCCACCAGTGACGGACTAGGGCCCCAGAGCACAGATACGCAGTATTTT.

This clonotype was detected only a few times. CDR3 in amino acids: CASSTGLAGGYTDTQYF. The CDR3 nucleotides are TGTGCCAGCAGCACGGGACTAGCGGGAGGATACACAGATACGCAGTATTTT. The chain couples TRBV5-4 to TRBJ2-3; TRBD2 matches at 15 bases. CDR1 SGHNT and CDR2 YYREEE come from the germline V gene (reference sequence). CDR3 size: 17 residues. The junction had 5 bases not matched to a gene; V was cut back by 4 bases and J by 2 bases.

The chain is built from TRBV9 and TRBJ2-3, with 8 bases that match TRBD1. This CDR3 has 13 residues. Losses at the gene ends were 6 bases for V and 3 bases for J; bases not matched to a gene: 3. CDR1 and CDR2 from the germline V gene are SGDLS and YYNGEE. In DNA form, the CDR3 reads TGTGCCAGCACCCGACAGGGGACAGATACGCAGTATTTT. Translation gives CASTRQGTDTQYF.

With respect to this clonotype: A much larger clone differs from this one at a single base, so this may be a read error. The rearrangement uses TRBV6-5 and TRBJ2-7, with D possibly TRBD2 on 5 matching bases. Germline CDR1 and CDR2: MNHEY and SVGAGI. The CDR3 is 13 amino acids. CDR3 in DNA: TGTGTCAGCAGTTACTCGAATCGGGAAGCGCAGTACTTC. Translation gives CVSSYSNREAQYF.

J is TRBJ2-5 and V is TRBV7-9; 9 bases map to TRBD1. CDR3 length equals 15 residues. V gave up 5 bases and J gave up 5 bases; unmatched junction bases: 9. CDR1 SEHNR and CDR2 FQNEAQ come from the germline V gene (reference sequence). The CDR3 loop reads CASSGRDRVAETQYF. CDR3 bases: TGTGCCAGCAGCGGCAGGGACAGGGTGGCGGAGACCCAGTACTTC.

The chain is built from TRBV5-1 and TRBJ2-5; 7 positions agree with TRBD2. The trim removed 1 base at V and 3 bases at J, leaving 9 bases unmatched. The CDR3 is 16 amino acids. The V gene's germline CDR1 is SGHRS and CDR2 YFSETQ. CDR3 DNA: TGCGCCAGCAGCTTGCCCGAGGGAGGGATAAAAGAGACCCAGTACTTC. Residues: CASSLPEGGIKETQYF.

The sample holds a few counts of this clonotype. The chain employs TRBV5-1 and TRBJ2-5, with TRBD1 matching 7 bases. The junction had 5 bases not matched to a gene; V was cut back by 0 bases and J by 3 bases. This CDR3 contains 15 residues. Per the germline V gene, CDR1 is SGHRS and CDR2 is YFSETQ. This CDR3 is CASSLVGTVEETQYF. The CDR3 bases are TGCGCCAGCAGCTTGGTGGGGACAGTAGAAGAGACCCAGTACTTC.

Here the CDR3 DNA reads TGCGCCAGCAGCCAAGGATTACAGACAGGGGGGACCGGCTACACCTTC. Translated: CASSQGLQTGGTGYTF. This rearrangement joins TRBV5-1 to TRBJ1-2, with 9 positions matching TRBD1. J lost 8 bases, V lost 4 bases, and 15 bases had no gene match. Looked up from germline, CDR1 is SGHRS and CDR2 is YFSETQ. CDR3 length: 16 amino acids.

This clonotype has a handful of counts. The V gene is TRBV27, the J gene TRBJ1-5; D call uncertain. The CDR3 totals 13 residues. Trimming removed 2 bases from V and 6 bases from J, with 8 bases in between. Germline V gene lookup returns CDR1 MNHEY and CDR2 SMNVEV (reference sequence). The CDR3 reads CASSLELSQPQHF. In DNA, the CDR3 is TGTGCCAGCAGTTTAGAATTGAGTCAGCCCCAGCATTTT.

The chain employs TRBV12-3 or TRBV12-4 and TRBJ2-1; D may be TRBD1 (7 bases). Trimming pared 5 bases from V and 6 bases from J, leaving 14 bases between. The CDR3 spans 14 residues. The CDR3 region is CASSPGGYGNEQFF. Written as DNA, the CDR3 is TGTGCCAGCAGTCCAGGGGGGTACGGCAATGAGCAGTTCTTC.

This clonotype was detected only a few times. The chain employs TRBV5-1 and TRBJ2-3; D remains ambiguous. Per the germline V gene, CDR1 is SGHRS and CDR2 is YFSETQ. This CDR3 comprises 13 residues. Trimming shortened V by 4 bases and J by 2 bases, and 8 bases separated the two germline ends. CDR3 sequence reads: CASSLTFTDTQYF. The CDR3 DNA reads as TGCGCCAGCAGCCTCACCTTCACAGATACGCAGTATTTT. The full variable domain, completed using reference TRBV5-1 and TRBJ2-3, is KAGVTQTPRYLIKTRGQQVTLSCSPISGHRSVSWYQQTPGQGLQFLFEYFSETQRNKGNFPGRFSGRQFSNSRSEMNVSTLELGDSALYLCASSLTFTDTQYFGPGTRLTVL.

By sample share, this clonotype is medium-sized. The CDR3 protein is CASSLNPYEQYF. The CDR3 nucleotides are TGTGCCAGCAGCTTAAACCCCTACGAGCAGTACTTC. V gene TRBV7-2 combines with J gene TRBJ2-7, with D unresolved. The CDR3 totals 12 residues. V was shortened by 2 bases and J by 2 bases, with 4 bases between the two germline ends. Per the germline V gene, CDR1 is SGHTA and CDR2 is FQGNSA. The full variable domain, in which reference TRBV7-2 and TRBJ2-7 provide the parts outside the CDR3, is GAGVSQSPSNKVTEKGKDVELRCDPISGHTALYWYRQSLGQGLEFLIYFQGNSAPDKSGLPSDRFSAERTGGSVSTLTIQRTQQEDSAVYLCASSLNPYEQYFGPGTRLTVT.

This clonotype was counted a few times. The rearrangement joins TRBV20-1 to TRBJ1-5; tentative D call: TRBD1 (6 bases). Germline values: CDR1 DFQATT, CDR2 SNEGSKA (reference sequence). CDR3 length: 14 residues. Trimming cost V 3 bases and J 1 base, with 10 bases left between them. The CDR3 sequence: CSASRQASNQPQHF. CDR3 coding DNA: TGCAGTGCTAGCCGACAGGCGAGCAATCAGCCCCAGCATTTT.

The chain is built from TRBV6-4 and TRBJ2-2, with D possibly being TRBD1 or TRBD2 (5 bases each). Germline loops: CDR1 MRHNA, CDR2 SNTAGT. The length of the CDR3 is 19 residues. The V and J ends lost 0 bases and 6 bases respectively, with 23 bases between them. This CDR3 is CASSDSRDRPEGDSGELFF. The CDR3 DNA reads TGTGCCAGCAGTGACTCTCGGGACCGGCCAGAAGGGGATTCCGGGGAGCTGTTTTTT.

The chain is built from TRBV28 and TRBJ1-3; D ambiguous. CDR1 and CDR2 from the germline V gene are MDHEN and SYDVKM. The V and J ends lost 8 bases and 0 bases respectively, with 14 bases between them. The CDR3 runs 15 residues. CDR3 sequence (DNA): TGTGCCAGCCTAGAGGGTCTGAGCTCTGGAAACACCATATATTTT. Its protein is CASLEGLSSGNTIYF.

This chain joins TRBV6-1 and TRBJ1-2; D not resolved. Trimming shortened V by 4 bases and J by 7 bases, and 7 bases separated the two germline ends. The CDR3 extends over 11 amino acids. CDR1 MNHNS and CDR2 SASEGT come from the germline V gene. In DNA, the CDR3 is TGTGCCAGCAGTGGAAACATTGGCTACACCTTC. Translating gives CASSGNIGYTF.

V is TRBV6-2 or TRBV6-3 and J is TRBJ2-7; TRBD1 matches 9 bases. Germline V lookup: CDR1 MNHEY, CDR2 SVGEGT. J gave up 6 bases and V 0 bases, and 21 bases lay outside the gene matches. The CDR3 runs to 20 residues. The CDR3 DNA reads TGTGCCAGCAGTTACTCGGCCGTTCGGGGACAGGGCCTTCTTCCCCTCGAGCAGTACTTC. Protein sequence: CASSYSAVRGQGLLPLEQYF.

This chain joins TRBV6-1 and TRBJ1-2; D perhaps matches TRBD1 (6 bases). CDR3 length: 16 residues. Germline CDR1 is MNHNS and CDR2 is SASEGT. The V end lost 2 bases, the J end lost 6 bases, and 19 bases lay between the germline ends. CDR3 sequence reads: CASSENPSTGRNGYTF. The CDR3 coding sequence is TGTGCCAGCAGTGAAAACCCCTCGACAGGACGAAATGGCTACACCTTC.

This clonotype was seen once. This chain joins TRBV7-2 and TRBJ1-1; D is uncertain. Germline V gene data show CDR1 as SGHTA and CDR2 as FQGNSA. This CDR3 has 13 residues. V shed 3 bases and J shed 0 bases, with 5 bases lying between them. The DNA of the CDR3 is TGTGCCAGCAGCTTCAGCTTGAACACTGAAGCTTTCTTT. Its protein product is CASSFSLNTEAFF. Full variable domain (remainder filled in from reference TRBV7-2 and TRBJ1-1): GAGVSQSPSNKVTEKGKDVELRCDPISGHTALYWYRQSLGQGLEFLIYFQGNSAPDKSGLPSDRFSAERTGGSVSTLTIQRTQQEDSAVYLCASSFSLNTEAFFGQGTRLTVV.

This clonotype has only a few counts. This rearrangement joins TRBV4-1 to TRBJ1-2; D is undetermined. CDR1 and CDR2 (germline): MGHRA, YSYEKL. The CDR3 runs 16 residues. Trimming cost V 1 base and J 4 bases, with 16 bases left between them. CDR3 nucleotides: TGCGCCAGCAGCCAAGTAGCCGGCCCCAGCCTCTATGGCTACACCTTC. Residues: CASSQVAGPSLYGYTF.

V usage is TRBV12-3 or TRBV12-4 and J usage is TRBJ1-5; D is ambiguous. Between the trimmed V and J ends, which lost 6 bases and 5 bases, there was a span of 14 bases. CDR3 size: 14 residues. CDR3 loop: CASSVLHGDQPQHF. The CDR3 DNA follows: TGTGCCAGCAGCGTCCTCCACGGAGATCAGCCCCAGCATTTT.

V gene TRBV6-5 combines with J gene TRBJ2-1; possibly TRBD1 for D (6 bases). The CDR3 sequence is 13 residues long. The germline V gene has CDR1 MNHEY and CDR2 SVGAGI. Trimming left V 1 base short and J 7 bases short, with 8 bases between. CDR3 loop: CASSYLRGNEQFF. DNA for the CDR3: TGTGCCAGCAGTTACTTAAGGGGGAATGAGCAGTTCTTC.

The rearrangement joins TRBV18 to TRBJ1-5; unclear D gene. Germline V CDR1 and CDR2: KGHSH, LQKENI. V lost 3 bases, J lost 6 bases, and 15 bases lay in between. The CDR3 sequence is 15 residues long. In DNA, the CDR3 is TGTGCCAGCTCACCCCGGACCGTCAGGACTCAGCCCCAGCATTTT. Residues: CASSPRTVRTQPQHF.

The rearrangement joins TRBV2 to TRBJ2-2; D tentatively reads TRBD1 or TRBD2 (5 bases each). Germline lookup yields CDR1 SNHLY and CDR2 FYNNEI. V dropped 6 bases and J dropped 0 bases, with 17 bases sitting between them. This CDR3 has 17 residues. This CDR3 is CASSFGTSPANTGELFF. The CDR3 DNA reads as TGTGCCAGCAGCTTCGGGACGTCGCCTGCGAACACCGGGGAGCTGTTTTTT. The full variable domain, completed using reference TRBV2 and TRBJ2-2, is EPEVTQTPSHQVTQMGQEVILRCVPISNHLYFYWYRQILGQKVEFLVSFYNNEISEKSEIFDDQFSVERPDGSNFTLKIRSTKLEDSAMYFCASSFGTSPANTGELFFGEGSRLTVL.

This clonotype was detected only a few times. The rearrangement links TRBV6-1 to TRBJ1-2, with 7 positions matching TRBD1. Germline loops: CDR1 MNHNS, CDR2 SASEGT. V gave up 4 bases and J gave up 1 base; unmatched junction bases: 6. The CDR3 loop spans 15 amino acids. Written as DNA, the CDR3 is TGTGCCAGCAGTGTAGGGGCAGGGGGTAACTATGGCTACACCTTC. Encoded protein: CASSVGAGGNYGYTF.

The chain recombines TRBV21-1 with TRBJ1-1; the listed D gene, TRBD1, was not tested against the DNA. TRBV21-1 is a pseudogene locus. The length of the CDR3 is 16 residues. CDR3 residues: CASFMGGGGKNTEAFF. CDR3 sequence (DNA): TGTGCCAGCTTCATGGGAGGAGGGGGTAAGAACACTGAAGCTTTCTTT.